These 9 T cell receptor beta chains share one sample of origin, sequenced in a study of identical twins. One entry per CDR3 protein results from TCRdb running MiXCR on the 5' RACE reads. Of 240,000 or so distinct CDR3 sequences in the sample, about 13% were seen once. A further study also used this sample, focusing on yellow fever vaccine responses in identical twins.

Sequencing was done on a sample of memory (CD45RO+) T cells sorted from blood. The receptors here all came from a woman under 30 in good health.

This chain uses TRBV7-8 with TRBJ2-5; TRBD2 is a possible D gene (6 bases). V lost 4 bases to trimming and J lost 5 bases, with 14 bases between them. CDR3 length: 14 amino acids. CDR1 is SGHVS and CDR2 is FQNEAQ in the germline V gene. Here the CDR3 reads CASSSARGAETQYF. The CDR3, as DNA: TGTGCCAGCAGCTCAGCCCGCGGGGCCGAGACCCAGTACTTC.

This clonotype was detected many times. V is TRBV6-1 and J is TRBJ2-7; D perhaps matches TRBD2 (6 bases). The CDR3 has 14 residues. The germline V gene encodes CDR1 MNHNS and CDR2 SASEGT. V was clipped by 4 bases and J by 6 bases, with 16 bases between them. The CDR3 reads CASSGLEGQGEQYF. The CDR3 bases are TGTGCCAGCAGTGGCTTGGAGGGCCAAGGCGAGCAGTACTTC.

This clonotype was observed many times. This chain joins TRBV12-3 or TRBV12-4 and TRBJ1-5, with 7 bases matching TRBD1. The CDR3 spans 15 residues. The ends lost 3 bases at V and 5 bases at J; junction bases unmatched: 7. In DNA form, the CDR3 reads TGTGCCAGCAGTTTTCGGTGGCAGGGGGATCAGCCCCAGCATTTT. Its translation: CASSFRWQGDQPQHF.

This clonotype occurred a few times. The chain is built from TRBV20-1 and TRBJ2-3; D gene unclear. Germline V CDR1 and CDR2: DFQATT, SNEGSKA (reference sequence). Deletions cut 6 bases from V and 4 bases from J, with 17 bases between. This CDR3 region has 14 residues. This chain's CDR3 is CSATSYGEADTQYF. CDR3 DNA sequence: TGCAGTGCCACCTCCTACGGCGAGGCAGATACGCAGTATTTT.

This clonotype was seen only a few times. The rearrangement links TRBV12-3 or TRBV12-4 to TRBJ2-4; D unclear. This CDR3 region has 16 residues. The V end was cut by 0 bases, the J end by 5 bases, with 14 bases between. The CDR3 DNA reads as TGTGCCAGCAGTTTAGCGCTAGGTACAGTTCAAAACATTCAGTACTTC. The encoded protein is CASSLALGTVQNIQYF.

This chain links TRBV13 with TRBJ1-3; D gene uncertain. The CDR3 extends over 12 amino acids. CDR1 and CDR2 from the germline V gene are PRHDT and FYEKMQ (reference sequence). Trimming pared 3 bases from V and 3 bases from J, leaving 3 bases between. The CDR3 DNA reads as TGTGCCAGCAGCTTCGGTGGAAACACCATATATTTT. Amino acid sequence: CASSFGGNTIYF.

This clonotype was picked up a small number of times. The chain has TRBV28 and TRBJ1-2, with a possible D match to TRBD1 (6 bases). Germline lookup yields CDR1 MDHEN and CDR2 SYDVKM. V was cut by 7 bases and J by 7 bases, with 19 bases left in between. The CDR3 has 14 residues. DNA for the CDR3: TGTGCCAGCACCCTCGGCGGGGGGGCTGGTGGCTACACCTTC. Translating it yields CASTLGGGAGGYTF.

This sequence joins TRBV20-1 and TRBJ2-3; a weak D match, TRBD1 (6 bases). This CDR3 has 14 amino acids. Trimming stripped 6 bases from V and 6 bases from J, with 19 bases between. CDR1 and CDR2 from the germline V gene are DFQATT and SNEGSKA (reference sequence). The CDR3 DNA sequence: TGCAGTGCCGAGGACAGCGGAACAAGGGATACGCAGTATTTT. Amino acid sequence: CSAEDSGTRDTQYF.

The chain is built from TRBV28 and TRBJ2-2; either TRBD1 or TRBD2 may supply D (5 bases each). The CDR3 runs 16 residues. V lost 3 bases, J lost 5 bases, and 16 bases lay in between. Germline V gene data show CDR1 as MDHEN and CDR2 as SYDVKM. The CDR3, as DNA: TGTGCCAGCAGTTTGAGGGGACGCTCGCTAACCGGGGAGCTGTTTTTT. This sequence encodes CASSLRGRSLTGELFF. Full variable domain (missing parts from reference TRBV28 and TRBJ2-2): DVKVTQSSRYLVKRTGEKVFLECVQDMDHENMFWYRQDPGLGLRLIYFSYDVKMKEKGDIPEGYSVSREKKERFSLILESASTNQTSMYLCASSLRGRSLTGELFFGEGSRLTVL.